This TCR beta chain was sequenced during a study of blood T cell repertoires in COVID-19. As handled by the study authors: Reference gene primers were amplified, and this amplification served to estimate nucleated cell counts. The data were produced by immunoSEQ multiplex PCR, yet TCRdb's version contains in-frame clones alone and is incomplete. That table is the source of V, J and clone size, and D and trimming were worked out from the DNA. This sample has roughly 340,000 clones, with 91% found just once. The TCR comes from a woman between 18 and 29 years old who had recovered from COVID-19. Material for sequencing was peripheral blood.

CDR3 DNA: TGTGCCAGCAGCGTAGGCCCGGAGTTCTATGGCTACACCTTC. This sequence encodes CASSVGPEFYGYTF. The rearrangement joins TRBV9 to TRBJ1-2; D remains ambiguous. This CDR3 contains 14 residues. Looked up from germline, CDR1 is SGDLS and CDR2 is YYNGEE. The ends were cut back, 0 bases at V and 4 bases at J, with 10 bases in the middle.